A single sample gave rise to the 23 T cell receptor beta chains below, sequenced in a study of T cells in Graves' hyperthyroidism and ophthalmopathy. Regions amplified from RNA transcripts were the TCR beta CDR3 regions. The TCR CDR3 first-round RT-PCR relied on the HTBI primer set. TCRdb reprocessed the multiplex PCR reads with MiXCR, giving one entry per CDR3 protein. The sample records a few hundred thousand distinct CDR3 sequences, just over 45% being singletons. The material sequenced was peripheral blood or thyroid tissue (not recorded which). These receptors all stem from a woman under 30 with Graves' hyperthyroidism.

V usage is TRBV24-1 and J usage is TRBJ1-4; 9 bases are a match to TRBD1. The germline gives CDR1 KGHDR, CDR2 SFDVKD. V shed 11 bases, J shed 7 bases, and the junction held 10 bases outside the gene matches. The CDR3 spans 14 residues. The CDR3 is CASTPGTGTEKLFF. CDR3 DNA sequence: TGTGCCAGCACCCCGGGGACAGGGACTGAAAAACTGTTTTTT.

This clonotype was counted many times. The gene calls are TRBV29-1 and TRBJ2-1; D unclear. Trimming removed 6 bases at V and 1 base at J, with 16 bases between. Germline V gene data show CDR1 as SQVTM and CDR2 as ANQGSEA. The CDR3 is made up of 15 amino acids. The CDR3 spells CSVPRHLQSYNEQFF. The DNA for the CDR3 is TGCAGCGTCCCCCGACATCTCCAATCCTACAATGAGCAGTTCTTC.

The CDR3 region has the DNA TGCAGTGCCATAGACGGAATAGAAGCTTTCTTT. Translation gives CSAIDGIEAFF. The V gene is TRBV20-1, the J gene TRBJ1-1; D is ambiguous. Germline V lookup: CDR1 DFQATT, CDR2 SNEGSKA (reference sequence). Trimming left V 6 bases short and J 8 bases short, with 13 bases between. This CDR3 comprises 11 residues.

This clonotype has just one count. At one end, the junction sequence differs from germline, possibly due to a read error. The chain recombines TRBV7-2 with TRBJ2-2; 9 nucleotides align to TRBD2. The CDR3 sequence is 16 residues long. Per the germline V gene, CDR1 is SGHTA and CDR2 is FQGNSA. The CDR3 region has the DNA TGTGCCAGCAGCTTTGGGCCTAGCGGGAACACCGGGGAGCCGTTTTTT. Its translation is CASSFGPSGNTGEPFF.

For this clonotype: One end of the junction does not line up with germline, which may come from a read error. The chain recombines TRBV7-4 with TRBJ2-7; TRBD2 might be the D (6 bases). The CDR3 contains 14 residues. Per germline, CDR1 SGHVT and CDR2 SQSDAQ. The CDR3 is CASSFRRGTGELYF. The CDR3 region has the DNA TGTGCCAGCAGCTTCCGGCGGGGAACCGGGGAGCTGTACTTC.

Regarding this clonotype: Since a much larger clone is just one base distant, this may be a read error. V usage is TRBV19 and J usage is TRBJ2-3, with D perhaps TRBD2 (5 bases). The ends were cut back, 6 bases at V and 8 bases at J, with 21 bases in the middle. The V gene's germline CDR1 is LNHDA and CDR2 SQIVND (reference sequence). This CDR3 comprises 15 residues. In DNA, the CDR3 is TGTGCCAGTAGCGTGTGGGCGGAGCTCCGGGGTACGCAGTATTTT. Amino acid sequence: CASSVWAELRGTQYF.

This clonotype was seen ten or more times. The CDR3 loop is CASSVPNQPQHF. The CDR3 DNA sequence: TGTGCCAGCAGCGTACCCAATCAGCCCCAGCATTTT. The J gene is TRBJ1-5, the V gene TRBV7-2; no clear D. Trimming cost V 5 bases and J 3 bases, with 5 bases left between them. The germline CDR1 and CDR2 sequences are SGHTA and FQGNSA. The CDR3 sequence is 12 residues long. The full variable domain, rest sourced from reference TRBV7-2 and TRBJ1-5, is GAGVSQSPSNKVTEKGKDVELRCDPISGHTALYWYRQSLGQGLEFLIYFQGNSAPDKSGLPSDRFSAERTGGSVSTLTIQRTQQEDSAVYLCASSVPNQPQHFGDGTRLSIL.

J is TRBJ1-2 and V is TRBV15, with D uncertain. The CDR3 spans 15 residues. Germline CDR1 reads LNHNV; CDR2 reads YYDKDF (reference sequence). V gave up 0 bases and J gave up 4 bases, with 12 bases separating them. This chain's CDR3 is CATSRDPGVGYGYTF. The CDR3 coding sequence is TGTGCCACCAGCAGAGATCCCGGGGTGGGCTATGGCTACACCTTC.

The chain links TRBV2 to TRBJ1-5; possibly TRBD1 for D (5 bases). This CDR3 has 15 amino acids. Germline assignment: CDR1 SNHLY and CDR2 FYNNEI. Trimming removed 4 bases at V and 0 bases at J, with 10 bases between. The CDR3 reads CASSGGDYSNQPQHF. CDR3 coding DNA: TGTGCCAGCAGTGGAGGGGATTATAGCAATCAGCCCCAGCATTTT.

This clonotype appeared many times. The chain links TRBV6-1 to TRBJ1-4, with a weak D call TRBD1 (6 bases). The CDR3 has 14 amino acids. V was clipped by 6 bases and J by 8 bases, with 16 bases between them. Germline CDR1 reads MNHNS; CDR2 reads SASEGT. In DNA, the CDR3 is TGTGCCAGCAGCATCAGGTGGAGGGGGGAAAAACTGTTTTTT. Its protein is CASSIRWRGEKLFF.

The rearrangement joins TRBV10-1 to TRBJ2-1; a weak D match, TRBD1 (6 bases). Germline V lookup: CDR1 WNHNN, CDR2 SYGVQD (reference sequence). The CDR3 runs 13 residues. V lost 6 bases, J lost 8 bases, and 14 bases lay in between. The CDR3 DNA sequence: TGCGCCAGCAGCCGGACAGTGGGCGATGAGCAGTTCTTC. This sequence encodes CASSRTVGDEQFF.

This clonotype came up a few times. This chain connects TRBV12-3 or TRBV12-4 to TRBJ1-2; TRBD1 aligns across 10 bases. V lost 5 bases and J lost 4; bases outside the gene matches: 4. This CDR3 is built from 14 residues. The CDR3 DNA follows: TGTGCCAGCAGTACGGACAGGGGGGGCTATGGCTACACCTTC. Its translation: CASSTDRGGYGYTF.

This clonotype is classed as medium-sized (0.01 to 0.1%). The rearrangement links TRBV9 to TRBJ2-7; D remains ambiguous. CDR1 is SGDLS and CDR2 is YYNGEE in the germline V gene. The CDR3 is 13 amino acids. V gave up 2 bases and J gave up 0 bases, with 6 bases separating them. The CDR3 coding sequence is TGTGCCAGCAGCGTCGCCAGCTCCTACGAGCAGTACTTC. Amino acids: CASSVASSYEQYF.

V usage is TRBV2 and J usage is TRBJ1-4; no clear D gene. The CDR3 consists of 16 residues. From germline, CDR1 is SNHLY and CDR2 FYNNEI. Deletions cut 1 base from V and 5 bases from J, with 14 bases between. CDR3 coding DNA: TGTGCCAGCAGTGAAGGACTAGCTCCCCGCAATGAAAAACTGTTTTTT. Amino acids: CASSEGLAPRNEKLFF.

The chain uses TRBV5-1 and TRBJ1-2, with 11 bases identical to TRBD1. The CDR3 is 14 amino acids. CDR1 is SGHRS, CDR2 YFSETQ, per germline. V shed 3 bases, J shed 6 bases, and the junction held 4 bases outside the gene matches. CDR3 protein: CASSSRTGGNGYTF. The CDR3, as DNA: TGCGCCAGCAGCTCCCGGACAGGGGGCAATGGCTACACCTTC.

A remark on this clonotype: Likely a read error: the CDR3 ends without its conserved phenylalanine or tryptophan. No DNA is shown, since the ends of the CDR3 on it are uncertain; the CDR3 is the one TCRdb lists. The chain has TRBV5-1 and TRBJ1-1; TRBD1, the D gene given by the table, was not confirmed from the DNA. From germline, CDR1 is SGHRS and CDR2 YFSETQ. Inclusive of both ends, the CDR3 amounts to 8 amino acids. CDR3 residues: CASRQGLY.

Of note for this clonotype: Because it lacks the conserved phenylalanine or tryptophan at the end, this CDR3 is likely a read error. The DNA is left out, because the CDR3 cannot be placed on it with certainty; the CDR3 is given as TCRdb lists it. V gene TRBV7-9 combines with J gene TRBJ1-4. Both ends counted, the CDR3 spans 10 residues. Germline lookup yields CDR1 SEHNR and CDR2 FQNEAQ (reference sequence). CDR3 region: CASSPREASY.

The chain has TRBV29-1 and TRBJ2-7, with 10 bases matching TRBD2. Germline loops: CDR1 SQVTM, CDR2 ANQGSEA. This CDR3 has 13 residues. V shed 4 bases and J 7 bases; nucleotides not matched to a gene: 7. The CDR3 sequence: CSVVLAGAREQYF. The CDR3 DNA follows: TGCAGCGTTGTGCTAGCGGGAGCGAGGGAGCAGTACTTC.

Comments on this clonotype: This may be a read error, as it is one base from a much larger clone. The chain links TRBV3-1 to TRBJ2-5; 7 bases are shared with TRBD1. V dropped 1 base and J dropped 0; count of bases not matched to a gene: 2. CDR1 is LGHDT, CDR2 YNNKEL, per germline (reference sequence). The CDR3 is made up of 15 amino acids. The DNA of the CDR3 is TGTGCCAGCAGCCAAGGGGACAGCTACCAAGAGACCCAGTACTTC. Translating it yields CASSQGDSYQETQYF.

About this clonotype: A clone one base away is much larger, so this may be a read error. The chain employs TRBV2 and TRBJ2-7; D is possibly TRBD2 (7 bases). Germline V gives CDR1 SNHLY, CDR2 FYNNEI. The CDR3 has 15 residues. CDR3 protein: CASNEVRGATYEQYF. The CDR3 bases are TGTGCCAGCAATGAAGTACGGGGGGCCACCTACGAGCAGTACTTC.

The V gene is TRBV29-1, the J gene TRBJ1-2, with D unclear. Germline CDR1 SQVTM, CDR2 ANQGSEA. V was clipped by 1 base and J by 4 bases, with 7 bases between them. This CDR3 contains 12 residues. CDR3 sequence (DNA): TGCAGCGTTGAAGGAGGGATCTATGGCTACACCTTC. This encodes CSVEGGIYGYTF.

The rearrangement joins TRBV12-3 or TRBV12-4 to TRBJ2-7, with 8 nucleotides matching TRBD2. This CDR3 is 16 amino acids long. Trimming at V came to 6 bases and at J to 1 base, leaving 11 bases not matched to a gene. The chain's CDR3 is CASSSSPGGKSYEQYF. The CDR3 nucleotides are TGTGCCAGCAGCTCGTCCCCGGGAGGGAAGTCCTACGAGCAGTACTTC.

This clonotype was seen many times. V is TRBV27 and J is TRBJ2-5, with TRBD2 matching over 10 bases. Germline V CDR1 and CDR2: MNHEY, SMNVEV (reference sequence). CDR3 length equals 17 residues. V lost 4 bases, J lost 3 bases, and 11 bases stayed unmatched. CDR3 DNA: TGTGCCAGCAGTTCACCGGCTAGCGGGAGACTGAAAGAGACCCAGTACTTC. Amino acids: CASSSPASGRLKETQYF.